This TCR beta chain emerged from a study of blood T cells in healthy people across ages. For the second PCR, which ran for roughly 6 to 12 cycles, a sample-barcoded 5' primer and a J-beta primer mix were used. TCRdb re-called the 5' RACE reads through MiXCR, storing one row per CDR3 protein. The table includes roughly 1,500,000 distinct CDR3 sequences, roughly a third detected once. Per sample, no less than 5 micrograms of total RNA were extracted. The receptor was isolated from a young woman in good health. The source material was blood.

The CDR3 DNA sequence: TGTGCCTGGAGCACTGACGTCTACGAGCAGTACTTC. It encodes CAWSTDVYEQYF. The genes are TRBV30 and TRBJ2-7; D is uncertain. Germline V gene data show CDR1 as GTSNPN and CDR2 as SVGIG (reference sequence). Trimming stripped 3 bases from V and 3 bases from J, with 9 bases between. This CDR3 has 12 residues.